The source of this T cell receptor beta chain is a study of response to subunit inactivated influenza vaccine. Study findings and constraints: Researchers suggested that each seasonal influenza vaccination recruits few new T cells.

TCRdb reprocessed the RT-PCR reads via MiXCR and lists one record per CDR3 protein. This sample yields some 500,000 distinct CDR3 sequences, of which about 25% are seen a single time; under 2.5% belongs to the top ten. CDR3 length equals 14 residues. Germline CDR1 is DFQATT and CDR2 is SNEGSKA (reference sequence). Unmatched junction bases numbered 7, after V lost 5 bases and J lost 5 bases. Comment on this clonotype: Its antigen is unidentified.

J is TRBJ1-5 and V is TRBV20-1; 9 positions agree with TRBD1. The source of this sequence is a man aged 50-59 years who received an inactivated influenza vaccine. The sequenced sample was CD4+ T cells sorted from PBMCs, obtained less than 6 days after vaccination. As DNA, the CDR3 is TGCAGTGCTCCGGACAGGGGAAGCTATCAGCCCCAGCATTTT. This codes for CSAPDRGSYQPQHF.